The 18 T cell receptor beta chains below come from one sample, sequenced in a study of control samples from healthy donors and cancer patients. The protocol was immunoSEQ multiplex PCR, while the TCRdb copy is restricted to in-frame clones and leaves out a portion. The sample carries about 110,000 clones, roughly 91% recorded once. Material for sequencing was blood. The receptor source for this set is a woman aged 50 to 65 in good health.

The CDR3 DNA follows: TGTGCCAGCAGCCTCGCAGACAGGGCCATGAACACTGAAGCTTTCTTT. Its protein is CASSLADRAMNTEAFF. The chain couples TRBV4-2 to TRBJ1-1; TRBD1 matches 7 bases. J was trimmed by 0 bases and V by 4 bases; bases with no gene match: 8. CDR1 is LGHNA and CDR2 is YNFKEQ in the germline V gene. The length of the CDR3 is 16 residues.

The chain couples TRBV25-1 to TRBJ2-3, with D hard to call. The CDR3 is 14 amino acids. V lost 1 base and J lost 0, with 5 bases in between. The germline V gene has CDR1 MGHDK and CDR2 SYGVNS. CDR3 sequence reads: CASSEFRSTDTQYF. CDR3 bases: TGTGCCAGCAGTGAATTTAGGAGCACAGATACGCAGTATTTT.

The rearrangement links TRBV29-1 to TRBJ1-3; D gene ambiguous. The V gene's germline CDR1 is SQVTM and CDR2 ANQGSEA. The CDR3 runs 13 residues. Deletions cut 5 bases from V and 4 bases from J, with 12 bases between. CDR3 coding DNA: TGCAGCGTTATCGTGACTGCAGGAAACACCATATATTTT. This encodes CSVIVTAGNTIYF.

The chain recombines TRBV7-9 with TRBJ2-3, with D unresolved. The CDR3 consists of 11 residues. The V end lost 3 bases, the J end lost 4 bases, and 2 bases lay between the germline ends. CDR1 and CDR2 from the germline V gene are SEHNR and FQNEAQ (reference sequence). In nucleotides, the CDR3 is TGTGCCAGCAGCTTCCCAGATACGCAGTATTTT. It is translated as CASSFPDTQYF.

The V call is TRBV5-1, the J call TRBJ2-4; 12 positions match TRBD2. The CDR3 is 17 amino acids. CDR1 SGHRS and CDR2 YFSETQ come from the germline V gene. The ends lost 2 bases at V and 7 bases at J; junction bases unmatched: 10. This CDR3 is CASSFTSGGRGFNIQYF. CDR3 bases: TGCGCCAGCAGCTTCACTAGCGGGGGGCGAGGTTTCAACATTCAGTACTTC.

The chain joins TRBV7-2 to TRBJ1-1; D is unresolved. CDR1 SGHTA and CDR2 FQGNSA come from the germline V gene. The CDR3 contains 14 residues. V was shortened by 5 bases and J by 4 bases, with 14 bases between the two germline ends. This CDR3 reads CASSGYRVGTEAFF. The CDR3 region has the DNA TGTGCCAGCAGCGGGTATAGGGTGGGCACTGAAGCTTTCTTT.

The chain uses TRBV7-3 and TRBJ2-3; D gene unclear. Trimming took 3 bases from V and 1 from J, leaving 11 bases between them. This CDR3 region has 15 residues. The germline gives CDR1 SGHTA, CDR2 FQGTGA. The CDR3: CASSLGSLGTDTQYF. CDR3 sequence (DNA): TGTGCCAGCAGCTTGGGATCCCTGGGCACAGATACGCAGTATTTT.

A single count supports this clone. The rearrangement links TRBV6-5 to TRBJ1-6; D gene ambiguous. The CDR3 covers 13 residues. Germline V gene sequence: CDR1 MNHEY, CDR2 SVGAGI. The V and J ends lost 7 bases and 10 bases respectively, with 14 bases between them. Here the CDR3 DNA reads TGTGCCAGCATCCGGCAGGTGGACTCACCCCTCCACTTT. This translates into CASIRQVDSPLHF.

The chain uses TRBV18 and TRBJ2-3; TRBD1 matches 11 bases. The CDR3 extends over 16 amino acids. With 1 base clipped from V and 4 bases from J, the junction kept 4 bases outside the gene matches. The germline V gene encodes CDR1 KGHSH and CDR2 LQKENI. The CDR3 is CASSPLGTGGADTQYF. CDR3 sequence (DNA): TGTGCCAGCTCACCACTAGGGACAGGGGGAGCAGATACGCAGTATTTT.

This chain joins TRBV11-2 and TRBJ1-4; D not resolved. The CDR3 is 17 amino acids. V was clipped by 5 bases and J by 0 bases, with 16 bases between them. The germline gives CDR1 SGHAT, CDR2 FQNNGV. The CDR3 loop is CASSLVGALSTNEKLFF. The CDR3 coding sequence is TGTGCCAGCAGCCTCGTGGGCGCGCTGTCAACTAATGAAAAACTGTTTTTT.

DNA of the CDR3: TGTGCCAGCAGCTTGGCCATGCCTACGGGTTCCTCTGGAAACACCATATATTTT. Translating gives CASSLAMPTGSSGNTIYF. This sequence joins TRBV7-9 and TRBJ1-3; D is undetermined. CDR3 length: 18 amino acids. CDR1 and CDR2 from the germline V gene are SEHNR and FQNEAQ (reference sequence). The germline V and J ends were trimmed by 3 bases and 0 bases, with 18 bases remaining between them.

This clone was counted a single time. This same CDR3 is encoded by further DNA sequences in the sample. The rearrangement uses TRBV5-1 and TRBJ2-7; no reliable D call. Trimming removed 0 bases at V and 3 bases at J, with 4 bases between. The CDR3 has 12 amino acids. Per the germline V gene, CDR1 is SGHRS and CDR2 is YFSETQ. The CDR3 protein is CASSLEGYEQYF. CDR3 bases: TGCGCCAGCAGCTTGGAGGGCTACGAGCAGTACTTC.

This clone came up a few times. The chain combines TRBV19 with TRBJ1-1, with TRBD1 as a possible D gene (6 bases). The V and J ends lost 6 bases and 1 base respectively, with 15 bases between them. This CDR3 contains 15 residues. The V gene's germline CDR1 is LNHDA and CDR2 SQIVND (reference sequence). This CDR3 reads CASRRGAAGNTEAFF. DNA for the CDR3: TGTGCCAGTAGGCGGGGGGCGGCCGGGAACACTGAAGCTTTCTTT.

Only one count was recorded for this clone. V is TRBV7-9 and J is TRBJ1-2, with TRBD1 as a possible D gene (5 bases). The CDR3 totals 15 residues. Per germline, CDR1 SEHNR and CDR2 FQNEAQ (reference sequence). V was shortened by 5 bases and J by 8 bases, with 21 bases between the two germline ends. CDR3 DNA sequence: TGTGCCAGCAGCGACTTCCAGGGTTTTGGAGGCGGCTACACCTTC. It specifies CASSDFQGFGGGYTF.

This chain joins TRBV20-1 and TRBJ1-1; maybe TRBD1 (5 bases). CDR1 DFQATT and CDR2 SNEGSKA come from the germline V gene (reference sequence). The V and J ends lost 5 bases and 1 base respectively, with 5 bases between them. The CDR3 length is 11 residues. The CDR3 sequence: CSAGGNTEAFF. The CDR3, as DNA: TGCAGTGCTGGGGGGAACACTGAAGCTTTCTTT.

J is TRBJ2-1 and V is TRBV9; D is perhaps TRBD2 (6 bases). Between the trimmed V and J ends, which lost 3 bases and 7 bases, there was a span of 17 bases. The CDR3 extends over 15 amino acids. Germline CDR1 is SGDLS and CDR2 is YYNGEE. The CDR3 spells CASSALGGRTNEQFF. The CDR3, as DNA: TGTGCCAGCAGCGCTCTAGGAGGGAGGACGAATGAGCAGTTCTTC.

The rearrangement links TRBV14 to TRBJ2-2, with 7 bases aligning to TRBD2. Germline CDR1 is SGHDN and CDR2 is FVKESK. The CDR3 totals 20 residues. With V trimmed by 0 bases and J by 5 bases, 18 bases remained unmatched. The CDR3 region has the DNA TGTGCCAGCAGCCAAGAGGGCCTCGCGGGAGCGCTCTTTTTTACCGGGGAGCTGTTTTTT. This gives the protein CASSQEGLAGALFFTGELFF.

The chain has TRBV19 and TRBJ2-3, with 10 bases that match TRBD2. Germline V gene data show CDR1 as LNHDA and CDR2 as SQIVND (reference sequence). The CDR3 is made up of 15 amino acids. Germline trimming cut 3 bases from V and 6 bases from J; bases unmatched to any gene: 6. CDR3 amino acids: CASSIAAGGLDTQYF. DNA for the CDR3: TGTGCCAGTAGTATTGCAGCGGGGGGGCTTGATACGCAGTATTTT.